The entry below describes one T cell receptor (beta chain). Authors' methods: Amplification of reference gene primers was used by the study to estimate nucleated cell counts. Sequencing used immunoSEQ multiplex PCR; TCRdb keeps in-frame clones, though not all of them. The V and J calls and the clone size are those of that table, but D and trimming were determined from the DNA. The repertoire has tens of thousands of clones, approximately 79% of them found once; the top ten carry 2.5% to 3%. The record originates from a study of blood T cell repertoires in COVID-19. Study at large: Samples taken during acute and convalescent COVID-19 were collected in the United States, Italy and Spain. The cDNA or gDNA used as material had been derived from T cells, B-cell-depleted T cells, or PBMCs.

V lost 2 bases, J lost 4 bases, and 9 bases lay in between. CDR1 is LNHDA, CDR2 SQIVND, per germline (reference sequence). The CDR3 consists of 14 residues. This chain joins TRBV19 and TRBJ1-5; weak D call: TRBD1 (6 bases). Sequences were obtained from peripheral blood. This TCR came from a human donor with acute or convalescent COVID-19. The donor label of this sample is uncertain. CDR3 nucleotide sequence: TGTGCCAGTAGTATACAGGGGCCGAATCAGCCCCAGCATTTT. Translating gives CASSIQGPNQPQHF.